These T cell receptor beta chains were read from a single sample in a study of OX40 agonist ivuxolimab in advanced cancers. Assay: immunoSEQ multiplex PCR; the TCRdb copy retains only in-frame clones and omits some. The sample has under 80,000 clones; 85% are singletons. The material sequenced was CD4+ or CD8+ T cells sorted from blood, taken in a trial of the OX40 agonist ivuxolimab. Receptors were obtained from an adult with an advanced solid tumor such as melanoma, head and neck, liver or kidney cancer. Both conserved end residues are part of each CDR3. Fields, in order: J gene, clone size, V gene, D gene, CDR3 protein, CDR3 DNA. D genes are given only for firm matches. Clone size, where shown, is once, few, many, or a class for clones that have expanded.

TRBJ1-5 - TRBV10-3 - CAISDPTVHQPQHF TGTGCCATCAGTGACCCGACGGTACATCAGCCCCAGCATTTT
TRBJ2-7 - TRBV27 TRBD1 CATRPETGTGSYEQYF TGTGCCACCAGACCGGAGACCGGGACAGGGTCCTACGAGCAGTACTTC
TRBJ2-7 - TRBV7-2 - CASSLYHEQYF TGTGCCAGCAGCTTATACCACGAGCAGTACTTC
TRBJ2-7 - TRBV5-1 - CASSRDRWEQYF TGCGCCAGCAGCCGGGACCGATGGGAGCAGTACTTC
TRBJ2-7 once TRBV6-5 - CASSTPGGGGEQYF TGTGCCAGCAGCACCCCTGGGGGCGGGGGCGAGCAGTACTTC
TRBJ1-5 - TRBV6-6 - CASGGGQGSNQPQHF TGTGCCAGCGGCGGGGGGCAGGGCAGCAATCAGCCCCAGCATTTT
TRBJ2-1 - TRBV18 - CASSPRDGYNEQFF TGTGCCAGCTCACCACGGGACGGCTACAATGAGCAGTTCTTC
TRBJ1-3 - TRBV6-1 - CASTQTGGNTIYF TGTGCCAGCACCCAGACAGGTGGAAACACCATATATTTT
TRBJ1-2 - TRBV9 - CAAALDRLGGYTF TGTGCAGCAGCCCTCGACCGACTCGGAGGCTACACCTTC
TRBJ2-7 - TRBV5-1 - CASSLASGPSYEQYF TGCGCCAGCAGCTTGGCCTCCGGACCAAGTTACGAGCAGTACTTC
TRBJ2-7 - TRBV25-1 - CASTRDGLEQYF TGTGCCAGCACGAGGGACGGTTTAGAGCAGTACTTC
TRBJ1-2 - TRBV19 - CASSMSTDPNYGYTF TGTGCCAGTAGTATGAGTACGGACCCCAACTATGGCTACACCTTC
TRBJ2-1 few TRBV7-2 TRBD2 CASSPGGVGGNEQFF TGTGCCAGCAGTCCCGGGGGGGTAGGAGGGAATGAGCAGTTCTTC
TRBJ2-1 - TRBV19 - CASSAGTLSYNEQFF TGTGCCAGTAGTGCCGGGACTCTCTCCTACAATGAGCAGTTCTTC
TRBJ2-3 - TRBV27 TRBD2 CASSYGAGASDTQYF TGTGCCAGCAGTTATGGAGCGGGAGCTTCAGATACGCAGTATTTT
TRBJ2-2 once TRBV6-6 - CASRGDTGELFF TGTGCCAGCAGGGGAGACACCGGGGAGCTGTTTTTT
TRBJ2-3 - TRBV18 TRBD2 CASSPLTSGGSTDTQYF TGTGCCAGCTCACCCCTCACTAGCGGAGGAAGCACAGATACGCAGTATTTT
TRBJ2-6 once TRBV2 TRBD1 CASSPRTGSRSGANVLTF TGTGCCAGCAGCCCTAGGACAGGTAGCCGTTCTGGGGCCAACGTCCTGACTTTC
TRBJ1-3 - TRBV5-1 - CASSYSFGGDTIYF TGCGCCAGCAGCTACTCTTTCGGTGGCGACACCATATATTTT
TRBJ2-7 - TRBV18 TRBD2 CASSPIAGYEQYF TGTGCCAGCTCACCGATAGCGGGTTACGAGCAGTACTTC
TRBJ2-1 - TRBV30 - CAWSRPGTTKQFF TGTGCCTGGAGTCGACCGGGGACCACTAAGCAGTTCTTC
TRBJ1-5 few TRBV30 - CAWGWSRTSQPQHF TGTGCCTGGGGGTGGTCAAGGACGAGCCAGCCCCAGCATTTT
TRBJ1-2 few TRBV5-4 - CASSGSRQKDGYTF TGTGCCAGCAGCGGGAGTCGACAGAAGGATGGCTACACCTTC
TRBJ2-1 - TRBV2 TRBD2 CASSPILAGSYNEQFF TGTGCCAGCAGTCCAATCCTAGCGGGAAGCTACAATGAGCAGTTCTTC
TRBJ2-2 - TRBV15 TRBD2 CATSRVASGDGELFF TGTGCCACCAGCAGAGTTGCTAGCGGTGACGGGGAGCTGTTTTTT
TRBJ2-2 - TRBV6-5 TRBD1 CASKGTGRTGELFF TGTGCCAGTAAGGGGACAGGGCGAACCGGGGAGCTGTTTTTT
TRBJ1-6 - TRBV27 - CASRSPGTRNSPLHF TGTGCCAGCAGGTCCCCGGGGACCCGTAATTCACCCCTCCACTTT
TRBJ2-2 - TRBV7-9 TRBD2 CASSPLTSGRDTGELFF TGTGCCAGCAGCCCATTGACTAGCGGGAGAGACACCGGGGAGCTGTTTTTT
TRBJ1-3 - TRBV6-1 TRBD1 CASSGWVPSGTGGNTIYF TGTGCCAGCAGTGGATGGGTTCCTTCCGGGACAGGGGGGAACACCATATATTTT
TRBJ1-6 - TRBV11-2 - CASSQDKGGAPLHF TGTGCCAGCTCACAGGACAAGGGCGGGGCACCCCTCCACTTT
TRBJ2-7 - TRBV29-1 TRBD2 CSVASSGGAQQYF TGCAGCGTTGCGTCTAGCGGGGGGGCACAGCAGTACTTC
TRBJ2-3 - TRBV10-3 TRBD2 CAISAASGSKDTQYF TGTGCCATCAGTGCAGCTAGCGGGAGTAAAGATACGCAGTATTTT
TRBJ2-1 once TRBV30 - CAWSVGSRSSYNEQFF TGTGCCTGGAGTGTAGGGTCCAGGAGCTCCTACAATGAGCAGTTCTTC
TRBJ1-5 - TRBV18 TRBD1 CASSAGTGGPQPQHF TGTGCCAGCTCAGCCGGGACAGGGGGCCCTCAGCCCCAGCATTTT
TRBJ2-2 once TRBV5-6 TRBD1 CASSPDRAFNTGELFF TGTGCCAGCAGCCCTGACAGGGCCTTTAACACCGGGGAGCTGTTTTTT
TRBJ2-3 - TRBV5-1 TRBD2 CASSPTSGGTDTQYF TGCGCCAGCTCTCCTACTAGCGGGGGCACAGATACGCAGTATTTT
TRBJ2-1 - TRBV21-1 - CASSNPRTGQSTDEQFF TGTGCCAGCAGCAACCCTAGGACAGGCCAATCTACCGATGAGCAGTTCTTC
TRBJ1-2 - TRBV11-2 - CASRSGVGNYGYTF TGTGCCAGCAGGTCAGGGGTTGGAAACTATGGCTACACCTTC
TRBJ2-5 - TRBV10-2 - CASRGPRRETQYF TGCGCCAGCAGAGGGCCCCGGAGAGAGACCCAGTACTTC
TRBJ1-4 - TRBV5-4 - CASSPGLRKEKLFF TGTGCCAGCAGCCCAGGGTTGAGAAAAGAAAAACTGTTTTTT
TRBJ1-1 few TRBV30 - CAWSGDMNTEAFF TGTGCCTGGAGTGGGGACATGAACACTGAAGCTTTCTTT